This T cell receptor beta chain was profiled in a study of graft-versus-host responses after intestinal transplantation (dated by TCRdb to about 2021). In terms of the full investigation: The transplants that recipients received were multivisceral, liver-intestinal, or isolated intestinal. Every recipient was given anti-thymocyte globulin induction, then maintenance tacrolimus and steroids for about three years. After intestinal transplantation, graft-versus-host and host-versus-graft alloreactive T cell clones were followed in the graft, circulation and bone marrow using bulk TCR-beta CDR3 sequencing. Alloreactive clones were identified by sequencing pre-transplant mixed lymphocyte reaction products and comparing them with unstimulated pre-transplant donor and recipient T cells. Of the 20 to 30 intestinal transplant recipients enrolled in the cohort, one of whom was a retransplant, 3 patients without pretransplant specimens were excluded. A peak of at least 4% donor T cells among recipient peripheral blood mononuclear cells was the definition used for donor T cell macrochimerism. Samples from a few later patients were sequenced in-house on an Illumina MiSeq with MiXCR processing rather than by the commercial service. On the study overall, not on this receptor specifically: Peak levels of circulating GvH clones were associated with declines in HvG clones early after transplant. Conclusions were limited by the relatively low number and heterogeneity of intestinal transplant patients. GvH clones were detected in recipient bone marrow, and some appeared earlier in ileal mucosa or blood, consistent with an intestinal mucosal origin. In the allografts of patients with donor T cell macrochimerism, GvH to HvG T cell clonal ratios were high.

Points on this clone: No antigen is known for it. Base qualities are not at hand, and no much larger clone is one base apart.

Including cysteine and phenylalanine, the CDR3 has 17 amino acids. Only CDR3 DNA remains: 51 bases, in frame from the first base. Per the germline V gene, SGHRS is the CDR1 and YFSETQ is the CDR2. V ends up 4 bases short and J 8 bases short, with an unmatched junction base count of 14. Blood samples were collected up to 4 times in the first month after transplant and then at least monthly when available. Receptors were amplified or captured by the immunoSEQ multiplex PCR assay. Adaptive Biotechnologies carried out high-throughput TCR-beta CDR3 sequencing of genomic DNA for most patients. The paper's processing steps were these. Adaptive's ImmunoSEQ software supplied the TCR sequencing data for 18 patients, while MiXCR and VDJtools were used to process a few other patients. Because the origin of CDR3 nucleotide sequences shared between donor and recipient could not be assigned, those sequences were removed. To count as alloreactive, a clone needed at least 2-fold expansion over unstimulated cells and a minimum CFSE-low frequency of 0.002% (template counts) or 0.001% (read counts). Clones were considered mappable if detected in sequenced pre-transplant spleen, lymph node, or MLR CFSE-low populations of the donor or recipient. The cumulative frequency of alloreactive clones was calculated as a percentage of all sequences, weighted by copy number. The clones in this table, taken by TCRdb from immuneACCESS, are in-frame only. Not every clone is retained; where verified, under half of the shortfall comes from an unresolved V gene, and the cause of the rest is unknown. V and J calls and clone size come straight from that table; D and trimming were deduced from the DNA. Across this sample there are some 44,000 clones, with less than 95% seen only once. The ten largest clonotypes hold 1.5% to 2% of the sample.

The sample in question was PBMCs, obtained around 48 weeks after intestinal transplant. The sequence was obtained from a human patient who received an intestinal transplant, so some T cells may come from the graft donor. The V and J genes are TRBV5-1 and TRBJ2-1; TRBD2 matches 11 bases in the middle. The nucleotide sequence reads TGCGCCAGCAGCGGATTAGCGGGAGGGCCGGGTAGGGATGAGCAGTTCTTC. Translated, it gives CASSGLAGGPGRDEQFF.